These T cell receptor beta chains were read from a single sample in a study of blood T cell repertoires in COVID-19. This table comes from immunoSEQ multiplex PCR, and its TCRdb copy is limited to in-frame clones, with some not included. The data contain 200,000 to 250,000 clones, roughly 85% of them singletons. Sequencing was performed on PBMCs or T cells enriched from blood (not recorded which). These receptors were obtained from a man aged 25 to 40 who had recovered from COVID-19. The CDR3 runs from the conserved cysteine through the conserved F or W. Each record gives: V gene, J gene, CDR3 length, D gene, clone size, CDR3 DNA, CDR3 protein. D genes are given only for firm matches. Clone size appears in some rows only: once, few, many, or a class for an expanded clone.

TRBV10-1	TRBJ2-2	17	TRBD2	NA	TGCGCCAGCAGTGACGGTGGTAGCGGGAGTTTCACCGGGGAGCTGTTTTTT	CASSDGGSGSFTGELFF
TRBV5-1	TRBJ1-6	13	NA	NA	TGCGCCAGCAGCTTGGTAGCTGCAGGGGCCCTCCACTTT	CASSLVAAGALHF
TRBV30	TRBJ2-1	13	TRBD2	NA	TGTGCCTGGAGGAGCGGGGGGGCACGGGAGCAGTTCTTC	CAWRSGGAREQFF
TRBV29-1	TRBJ1-4	13	NA	NA	TGCAGCGCTGTCACAGACGGAAATGAAAAACTGTTTTTT	CSAVTDGNEKLFF
TRBV12-3/TRBV12-4	TRBJ2-1	11	TRBD2	once	TGTGCCATCGGGGCGGGGGGTGAGCAGTTCTTC	CAIGAGGEQFF
TRBV25-1	TRBJ2-1	15	TRBD2	NA	TGTGCCAGCAGAGAGCGGGAGGGCCGAGGAGATGAGCAGTTCTTC	CASREREGRGDEQFF
TRBV3-1/TRBV3-2	TRBJ2-5	17	TRBD2	NA	TGTGCCAGCAGCCAAGGATCCTGGACTAGGAACTGGGAGACCCAGTACTTC	CASSQGSWTRNWETQYF
TRBV27	TRBJ1-2	13	NA	NA	TGTGCCAGCAAGTCAGGGGAATGGAATGGCTACACCTTC	CASKSGEWNGYTF
TRBV2	TRBJ2-3	14	TRBD1	once	TGTGCCAGCAGCAGGACAGGGAGGACAGATACGCAGTATTTT	CASSRTGRTDTQYF
TRBV4-3	TRBJ1-4	16	TRBD1	NA	TGCGCCAGCAGCCACGAAGGGGGCGGTACTAATGAAAAACTGTTTTTT	CASSHEGGGTNEKLFF
TRBV5-1	TRBJ2-7	15	NA	NA	TGCGCCAGCAGCTTGTGGCGACAGGCCTCCTACGAGCAGTACTTC	CASSLWRQASYEQYF
TRBV19	TRBJ1-2	15	TRBD1	NA	TGTGCCAGTAGTATGGTAGACAGGGGAGACTATGGCTACACCTTC	CASSMVDRGDYGYTF
TRBV6-5	TRBJ1-4	15	TRBD1	NA	TGTGCCAGCAGTTACACGGGACAGGAGGGCGAAAAACTGTTTTTT	CASSYTGQEGEKLFF
TRBV19	TRBJ2-1	17	TRBD2	NA	TGTGCCAGCGGGAGGGCCGTTATGTTCGGTTCCTACAATGAGCAGTTCTTC	CASGRAVMFGSYNEQFF
TRBV27	TRBJ1-2	17	NA	NA	TGTGCCAGCAGTTTATACGGAGGCAGCCTAACTACCTATGGCTACACCTTC	CASSLYGGSLTTYGYTF
TRBV5-8	TRBJ1-5	18	TRBD1	NA	TGTGCCAGCAGCTTGGGAGGGGTGGACAGGGGGCGCGAGGAGCCCCAGCATTTT	CASSLGGVDRGREEPQHF
TRBV3-1/TRBV3-2	TRBJ1-4	14	NA	once	TGTGCCAGCAGCCAAGGACAGTTTAATGAAAAACTGTTTTTT	CASSQGQFNEKLFF
TRBV7-2	TRBJ1-1	13	NA	NA	TGTGCCAGCAGCTTAGCCGAGTACACTGAAGCTTTCTTT	CASSLAEYTEAFF
TRBV29-1	TRBJ1-2	16	NA	NA	TGCAGCGCCGTACGGGGGACGGGGTTTACTAACTATGGCTACACCTTC	CSAVRGTGFTNYGYTF
TRBV5-1	TRBJ1-1	15	NA	NA	TGCGCCAGCAGCTTGCCCAGGACAGAGAACACTGAAGCTTTCTTT	CASSLPRTENTEAFF
TRBV19	TRBJ1-1	14	NA	NA	TGTGCCAGTAGTATAGATTTCGGGAACACTGAAGCTTTCTTT	CASSIDFGNTEAFF
TRBV5-6	TRBJ1-1	14	NA	NA	TGTGCCAGCAGGGATGCCTCAGGGAGGACTGAAGCTTTCTTT	CASRDASGRTEAFF
TRBV3-1/TRBV3-2	TRBJ2-2	12	NA	NA	TGTGCCAGCAGCCAGACACCGTGGGAGCTGTTTTTT	CASSQTPWELFF
TRBV5-5	TRBJ1-5	15	NA	NA	TGTGCCAGCAGCCGCTTGGGCAACAGCAATCAGCCCCAGCATTTT	CASSRLGNSNQPQHF
TRBV5-4	TRBJ1-4	16	TRBD1	NA	TGTGCCAGCAGCTCCCGGACAGGGGGTGTATATGAAAAACTGTTTTTT	CASSSRTGGVYEKLFF
TRBV24-1	TRBJ2-2	14	TRBD1	NA	TGTGCCACCAGTGGTCGGACAGGGGCCGGGGAGCTGTTTTTT	CATSGRTGAGELFF
TRBV5-4	TRBJ1-2	16	TRBD1	NA	TGTGCCAGCAGCCCCGGGACAGGGTCCCTTCACTATGGCTACACCTTC	CASSPGTGSLHYGYTF
TRBV21-1	TRBJ1-3	15	NA	NA	TGTGCCAGCAGCGCACAGGTGATGTGCGGAAACACCATATATTTT	CASSAQVMCGNTIYF
TRBV18	TRBJ2-7	14	NA	NA	TGTGCCAGCTCACCACCGGGCAACTCCTACGAGCAGTACTTC	CASSPPGNSYEQYF
TRBV9	TRBJ1-6	15	NA	NA	TGTGCCAGCAGCTCCCAACAGGGAGAGGTCTCACCCCTCCACTTT	CASSSQQGEVSPLHF
TRBV30	TRBJ1-1	14	TRBD1	NA	TGTGCCTGGCTACCGAGAGGGGGCATCACTGAAGCTTTCTTT	CAWLPRGGITEAFF
TRBV7-2	TRBJ2-3	15	NA	NA	TGTGCCAGCAGCACCACTAGTTCTAGCACAGATACGCAGTATTTT	CASSTTSSSTDTQYF
TRBV3-1/TRBV3-2	TRBJ2-7	16	TRBD2	NA	TGTGCCAGCAGCCAAGTGAGACTAGCGGGAGCCTACGAGCAGTACTTC	CASSQVRLAGAYEQYF
TRBV24-1	TRBJ2-7	12	NA	NA	TGTGCCACCAGATCCGAGGGTGGCGAGCAGTACTTC	CATRSEGGEQYF
TRBV6-2/TRBV6-3	TRBJ1-1	13	NA	NA	TGTGCCAGCAGTTATGGTCGGGACACTGAAGCTTTCTTT	CASSYGRDTEAFF
TRBV6-5	TRBJ2-1	16	NA	NA	TGTGCCAGCAGTTACTCTCCTGGGCTGACGAACAATGAGCAGTTCTTC	CASSYSPGLTNNEQFF
TRBV7-6	TRBJ2-3	12	NA	NA	TGTGCCAGCAGCTCCATTGCAGATACGCAGTATTTT	CASSSIADTQYF
TRBV10-2	TRBJ1-5	13	NA	NA	TGCGCCAGCAGCGACGGGGGGCTTCAGCCCCAGCATTTT	CASSDGGLQPQHF
TRBV18	TRBJ1-1	14	NA	NA	TGTGCCACCTTAGGCCCGGGGATGGACACTGAAGCTTTCTTT	CATLGPGMDTEAFF
TRBV2	TRBJ2-1	11	NA	NA	TGTGCCAGCAGCGTTGGACTCGGCCTGTTCTTC	CASSVGLGLFF